The present TCR beta chain was sequenced within a study of identical twins. General study points: Analyses of zero insertions could be partly confounded by invariant MAIT and iNKT cells. Researchers reported weaker excess twin sharing in beta out-of-frame sequences.

CDR1 is DFQATT, CDR2 SNEGSKA, per germline (reference sequence). The CDR3 is made up of 16 amino acids. V was trimmed by 3 bases and J by 0 bases, leaving 15 bases between them. TCRdb recomputed calls from the 5' RACE reads with MiXCR, one row per CDR3 protein. The sample lists around 1.7 million distinct CDR3 sequences; about 31% were seen once. The table lists this clonotype with a few counts. Its antigen remains unidentified. The chain has TRBV20-1 and TRBJ2-1; either TRBD1 or TRBD2 may supply D (5 bases each). Sample: cord blood. The receptor's source is a newborn girl in good health. The CDR3 DNA sequence: TGCAGTGCTAGCAAGCGGTGGGGCATCTCCTACAATGAGCAGTTCTTC. Its protein is CSASKRWGISYNEQFF.